These 2 T cell receptor beta chains were all obtained from the same sample, sequenced in a study of PD-L1 blockade in urothelial cancer. The method was immunoSEQ multiplex PCR; TCRdb's version includes in-frame clones alone and lacks a portion of them. This table holds 80,000 to 90,000 clones, approximately 87% found once. The sample's time point: pretreatment peripheral blood. The starting material was PBMCs, obtained around atezolizumab (anti-PD-L1) treatment. The source of these receptors is a man aged 55 to 69 with urothelial cancer.

This chain joins TRBV7-9 and TRBJ1-1; D possibly corresponds to TRBD1 (5 bases). The germline V and J ends were trimmed by 2 bases and 4 bases, with 17 bases remaining between them. Germline assignment: CDR1 SEHNR and CDR2 FQNEAQ (reference sequence). CDR3 length: 16 residues. CDR3 amino acids: CASSLTAWVGGTEAFF. The CDR3 DNA sequence: TGTGCCAGCAGCTTAACGGCTTGGGTGGGGGGCACTGAAGCTTTCTTT.

The V gene is TRBV27, the J gene TRBJ1-2; unclear D gene. CDR1 and CDR2 from the germline V gene are MNHEY and SMNVEV (reference sequence). Trimming removed 6 bases at V and 4 bases at J, with 9 bases between. This CDR3 contains 12 residues. CDR3 sequence (DNA): TGTGCCAGCAGCCAACCGGGCTATGGCTACACCTTC. This gives the protein CASSQPGYGYTF.